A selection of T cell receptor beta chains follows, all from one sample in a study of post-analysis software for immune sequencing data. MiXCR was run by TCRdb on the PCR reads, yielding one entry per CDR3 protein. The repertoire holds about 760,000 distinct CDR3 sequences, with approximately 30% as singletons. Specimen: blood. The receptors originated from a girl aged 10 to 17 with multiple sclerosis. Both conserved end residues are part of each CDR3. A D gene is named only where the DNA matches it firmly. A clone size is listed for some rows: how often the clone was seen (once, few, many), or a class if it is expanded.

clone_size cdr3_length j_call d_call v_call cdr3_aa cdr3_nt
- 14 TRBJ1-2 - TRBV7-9 CASSSRAGEDGYTF TGTGCCAGCAGCTCACGGGCGGGGGAGGATGGCTACACCTTC
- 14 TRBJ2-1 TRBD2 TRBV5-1 CASSLAGGPVEQFF TGCGCCAGCAGCCTAGCGGGGGGGCCGGTTGAGCAGTTCTTC
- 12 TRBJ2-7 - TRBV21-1 CASSKVTYEQYF TGTGCCAGCAGCAAAGTGACCTACGAGCAGTACTTC
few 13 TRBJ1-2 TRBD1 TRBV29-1 CSVETGENYGYTF TGCAGCGTCGAGACAGGGGAGAACTATGGCTACACCTTC
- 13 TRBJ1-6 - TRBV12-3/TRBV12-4 CASGGGGNSPLHF TGTGCCAGCGGCGGGGGAGGTAATTCACCCCTCCACTTT
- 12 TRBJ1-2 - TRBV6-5 CASRADNYGYTF TGTGCCAGCAGGGCGGATAACTATGGCTACACCTTC
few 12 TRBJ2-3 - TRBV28 CASSFASDTQYF TGTGCCAGCAGTTTTGCGTCAGATACGCAGTATTTT
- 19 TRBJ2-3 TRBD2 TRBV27 CASNDLRGASGGFTDTQYF TGTGCCAGCAATGACTTAAGAGGGGCTAGCGGGGGTTTCACAGATACGCAGTATTTT
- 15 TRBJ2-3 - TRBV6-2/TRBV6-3 CASRPAVPPGDTQYF TGTGCCAGCCGGCCAGCGGTCCCTCCGGGAGATACGCAGTATTTT
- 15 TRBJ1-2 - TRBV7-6 CASSLRTEDNYGYTF TGTGCCAGCAGCTTACGGACAGAAGATAACTATGGCTACACCTTC
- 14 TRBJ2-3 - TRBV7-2 CASSLDSRTDTQYF TGTGCCAGCAGCTTGGACAGCCGCACAGATACGCAGTATTTT
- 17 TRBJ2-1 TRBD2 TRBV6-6 CASSGTSGGPSYNEQFF TGTGCCAGCAGCGGGACTAGCGGGGGGCCCTCCTACAATGAGCAGTTCTTC
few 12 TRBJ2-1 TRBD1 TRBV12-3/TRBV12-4 CASSPGTGKAFF TGTGCCAGCAGTCCCGGGACAGGGAAAGCGTTCTTC
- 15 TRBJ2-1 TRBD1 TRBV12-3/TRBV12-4 CASSRRTGAYNEQFF TGTGCCAGCAGCCGAAGGACAGGGGCCTACAATGAGCAGTTCTTC
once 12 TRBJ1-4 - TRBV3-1 CASSQGRAKLFF TGTGCCAGCAGCCAAGGGAGGGCAAAACTGTTTTTT
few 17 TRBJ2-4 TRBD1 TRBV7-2 CASSQIGQGENKNIQYF TGTGCCAGCAGCCAAATCGGACAGGGGGAAAACAAAAACATTCAGTACTTC
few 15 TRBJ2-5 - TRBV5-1 CASSLSTGQKETQYF TGCGCCAGCAGCTTGTCGACAGGTCAAAAAGAGACCCAGTACTTC
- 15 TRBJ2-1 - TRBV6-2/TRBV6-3 CASNPIGPLGNEQFF TGTGCCAGCAACCCGATTGGACCCCTGGGCAATGAGCAGTTCTTC
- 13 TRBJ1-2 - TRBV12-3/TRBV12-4 CASTEGTNYGYTF TGTGCCAGTACAGAGGGTACTAACTATGGCTACACCTTC
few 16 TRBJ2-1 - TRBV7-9 CASSRPLGSTYNEQFF TGTGCCAGCAGTCGCCCCCTCGGGAGTACCTACAATGAGCAGTTCTTC
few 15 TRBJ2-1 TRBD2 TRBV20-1 CSPMRASGGVNEQFF TGCAGTCCAATGCGGGCTAGCGGGGGGGTCAATGAGCAGTTCTTC
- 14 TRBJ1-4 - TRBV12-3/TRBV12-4 CASSFVSGGEKLFF TGTGCCAGCAGTTTTGTGTCGGGAGGGGAAAAACTGTTTTTT
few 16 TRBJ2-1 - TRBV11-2 CASSFSRETAYNEQFF TGTGCCAGCAGCTTCTCCAGAGAGACCGCCTACAATGAGCAGTTCTTC
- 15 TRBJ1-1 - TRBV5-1 CASSPREGEWTEAFF TGCGCCAGCAGCCCACGGGAGGGGGAGTGGACTGAAGCTTTCTTT
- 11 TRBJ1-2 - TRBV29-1 CSVEEKGIHTF TGCAGCGTTGAGGAGAAGGGCATTCACACCTTC
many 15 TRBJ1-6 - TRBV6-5 CASNPLTADNSPLHF TGTGCCAGCAATCCCTTGACCGCGGATAATTCACCCCTCCACTTT
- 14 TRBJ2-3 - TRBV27 CASRNLGGVDTQYF TGTGCCAGCCGGAATCTGGGGGGAGTAGATACGCAGTATTTT
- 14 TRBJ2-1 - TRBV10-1 CASRGPPSYNEQFF TGCGCCAGCCGGGGACCCCCATCCTACAATGAGCAGTTCTTC
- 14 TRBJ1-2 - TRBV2 CASSEHGQGLGYTF TGTGCCAGCAGTGAACATGGCCAGGGTCTGGGCTACACCTTC
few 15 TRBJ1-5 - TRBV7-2 CASSLGGGTYQPQHF TGTGCCAGCAGCTTAGGCGGGGGTACGTATCAGCCCCAGCATTTT
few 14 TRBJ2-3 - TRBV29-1 CSVEDYRGTDTQYF TGCAGCGTTGAAGATTACAGGGGCACAGATACGCAGTATTTT
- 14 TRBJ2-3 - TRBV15 CATSRRGGGETQYF TGTGCCACCAGCAGAAGGGGGGGTGGTGAAACGCAGTATTTT
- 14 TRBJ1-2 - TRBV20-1 CSAIRDGGVIGYTF TGCAGTGCTATCCGGGACGGCGGAGTCATTGGCTACACCTTC
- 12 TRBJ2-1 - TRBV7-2 CASSYPGLEQFF TGTGCCAGCAGCTACCCGGGATTGGAGCAGTTCTTC
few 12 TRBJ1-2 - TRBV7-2 CASSSQNAPYTF TGTGCCAGCAGCTCCCAGAATGCCCCCTACACCTTC
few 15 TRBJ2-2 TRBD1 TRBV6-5 CASRLDRRNTGELFF TGTGCCAGCAGACTGGACAGGAGGAACACCGGGGAGCTGTTTTTT
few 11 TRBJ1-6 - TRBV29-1 CSADNNSPLHF TGCAGCGCCGATAACAATTCACCCCTCCACTTT
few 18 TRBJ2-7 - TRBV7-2 CASSQGIQMGFRSYEQYF TGTGCCAGCAGCCAAGGGATACAAATGGGGTTTCGGTCCTACGAGCAGTACTTC
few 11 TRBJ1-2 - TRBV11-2 CASSPGFGYTF TGTGCCAGCAGCCCGGGGTTTGGCTACACCTTC
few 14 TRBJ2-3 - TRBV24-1 CATSESVSTDTQYF TGTGCCACCAGTGAGTCAGTGTCAACAGATACGCAGTATTTT
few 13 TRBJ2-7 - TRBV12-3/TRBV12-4 CASSLQSRYEQYF TGTGCCAGCTCTCTCCAGTCTCGATACGAGCAGTACTTC
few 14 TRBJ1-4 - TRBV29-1 CSVAVGATNEKLFF TGCAGTGTTGCCGTCGGGGCAACTAATGAAAAACTGTTTTTT
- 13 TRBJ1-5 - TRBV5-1 CASSLAGRQPQHF TGCGCCAGCAGCTTGGCTGGGCGGCAGCCCCAGCATTTT
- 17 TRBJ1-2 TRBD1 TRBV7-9 CASSTTDRVKGSYGYTF TGTGCCAGCAGCACGACGGACAGGGTTAAGGGTAGCTATGGCTACACCTTC
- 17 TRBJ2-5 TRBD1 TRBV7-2 CASSFRLLQGAGETQYF TGTGCCAGCAGCTTCCGACTCCTACAGGGGGCGGGGGAGACCCAGTACTTC
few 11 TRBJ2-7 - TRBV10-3 CAISGRDEQYF TGTGCCATCAGTGGGCGGGACGAGCAGTACTTC
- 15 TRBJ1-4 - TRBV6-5 CASSQSRGGGEKLFF TGTGCCAGCAGCCAATCTCGGGGGGGCGGTGAAAAACTGTTTTTT
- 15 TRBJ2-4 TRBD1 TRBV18 CAGSPLGQGQNIQYF TGTGCCGGCTCTCCCCTGGGACAGGGTCAAAACATTCAGTACTTC
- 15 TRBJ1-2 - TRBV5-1 CASSLTGTLRNGYTF TGCGCCAGCAGCTTAACAGGGACCTTGAGAAATGGCTACACCTTC
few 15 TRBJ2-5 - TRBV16 CASSQSSGPQETQYF TGTGCCAGCAGCCAATCATCAGGTCCTCAAGAGACCCAGTACTTC
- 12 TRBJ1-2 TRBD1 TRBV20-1 CSALQGDYGYTF TGCAGTGCTCTACAGGGGGACTATGGCTACACCTTC
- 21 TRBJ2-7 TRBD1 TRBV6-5 CASSYPGLGDRGPIPPYEQYF TGTGCCAGCAGTTACCCTGGGCTTGGGGACAGGGGACCCATTCCCCCCTACGAGCAGTACTTC